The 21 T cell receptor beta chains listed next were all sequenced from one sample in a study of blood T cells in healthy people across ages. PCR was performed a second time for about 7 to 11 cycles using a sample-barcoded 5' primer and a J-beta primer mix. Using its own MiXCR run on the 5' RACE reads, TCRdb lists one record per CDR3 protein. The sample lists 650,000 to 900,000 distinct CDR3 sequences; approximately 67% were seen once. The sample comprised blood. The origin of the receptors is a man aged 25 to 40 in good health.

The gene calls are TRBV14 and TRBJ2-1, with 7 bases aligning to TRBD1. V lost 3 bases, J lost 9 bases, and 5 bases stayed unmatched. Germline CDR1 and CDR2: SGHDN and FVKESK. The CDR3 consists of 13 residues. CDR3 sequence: CASSHVRGTEQFF. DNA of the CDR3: TGTGCCAGCAGCCACGTCAGGGGGACTGAGCAGTTCTTC.

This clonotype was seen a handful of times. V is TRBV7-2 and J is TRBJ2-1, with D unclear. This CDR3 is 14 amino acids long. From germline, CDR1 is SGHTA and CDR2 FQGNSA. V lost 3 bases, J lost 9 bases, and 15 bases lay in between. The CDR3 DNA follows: TGTGCCAGCAGCTTTCGTAAGGCGGTGGGTGAGCAGTTCTTC. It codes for CASSFRKAVGEQFF.

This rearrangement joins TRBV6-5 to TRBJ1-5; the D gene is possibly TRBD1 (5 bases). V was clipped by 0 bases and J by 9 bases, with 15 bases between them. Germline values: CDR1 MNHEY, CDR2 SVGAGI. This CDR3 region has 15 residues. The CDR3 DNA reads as TGTGCCAGCAGTTACTCGAGGGGCAGTGGGGTGCCCCAGCATTTT. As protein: CASSYSRGSGVPQHF.

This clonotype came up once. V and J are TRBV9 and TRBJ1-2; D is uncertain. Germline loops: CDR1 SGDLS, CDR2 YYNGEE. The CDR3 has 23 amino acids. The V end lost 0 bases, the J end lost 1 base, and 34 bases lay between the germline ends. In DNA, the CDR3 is TGTGCCAGCAGCGTAGCTACGACCGGGCACCATAGGAAGGGAGAATATGATAACTATGGCTACACCTTC. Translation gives CASSVATTGHHRKGEYDNYGYTF.

CDR3 in amino acids: CSAPSGVSTDTQYF. The CDR3, as DNA: TGCAGTGCTCCTAGCGGGGTTAGCACAGATACGCAGTATTTT. The chain employs TRBV20-1 and TRBJ2-3, with TRBD2 matching over 9 bases. The CDR3 is made up of 14 amino acids. The J segment lost 0 bases and the V segment lost 5 bases, leaving 3 bases of the junction unmatched. Germline lookup yields CDR1 DFQATT and CDR2 SNEGSKA (reference sequence).

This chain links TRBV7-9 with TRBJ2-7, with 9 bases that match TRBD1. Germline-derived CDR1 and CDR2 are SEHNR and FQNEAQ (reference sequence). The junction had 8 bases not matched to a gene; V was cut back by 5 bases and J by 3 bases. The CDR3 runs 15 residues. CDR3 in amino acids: CASSIRDRAIYEQYF. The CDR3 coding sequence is TGTGCCAGCAGCATCCGGGACAGGGCGATCTACGAGCAGTACTTC.

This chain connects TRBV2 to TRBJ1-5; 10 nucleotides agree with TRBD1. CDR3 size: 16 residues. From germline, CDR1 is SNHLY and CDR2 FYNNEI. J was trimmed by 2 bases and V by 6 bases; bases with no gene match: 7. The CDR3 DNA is TGTGCCAGCAGGGGCGGACAGGGGGGAGGCAATCAGCCCCAGCATTTT. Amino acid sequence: CASRGGQGGGNQPQHF.

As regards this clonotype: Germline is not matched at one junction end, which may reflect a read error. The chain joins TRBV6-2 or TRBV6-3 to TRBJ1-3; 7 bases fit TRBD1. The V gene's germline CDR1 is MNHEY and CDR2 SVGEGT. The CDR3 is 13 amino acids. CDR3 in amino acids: CASRRQGGDTIYF. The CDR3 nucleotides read TGTGCCAGCAGACGACAGGGTGGAGACACCATATATTTT.

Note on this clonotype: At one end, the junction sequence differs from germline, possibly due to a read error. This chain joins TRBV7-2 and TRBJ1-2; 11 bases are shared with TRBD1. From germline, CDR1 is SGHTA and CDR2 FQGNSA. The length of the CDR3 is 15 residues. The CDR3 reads CVSTLRTGGEYGYTF. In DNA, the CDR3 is TGTGTCAGCACCCTTAGGACAGGGGGCGAATATGGCTACACCTTC. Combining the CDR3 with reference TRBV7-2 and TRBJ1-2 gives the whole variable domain GAGVSQSPSNKVTEKGKDVELRCDPISGHTALYWYRQSLGQGLEFLIYFQGNSAPDKSGLPSDRFSAERTGGSVSTLTIQRTQQEDSAVYLCVSTLRTGGEYGYTFGSGTRLTVV.

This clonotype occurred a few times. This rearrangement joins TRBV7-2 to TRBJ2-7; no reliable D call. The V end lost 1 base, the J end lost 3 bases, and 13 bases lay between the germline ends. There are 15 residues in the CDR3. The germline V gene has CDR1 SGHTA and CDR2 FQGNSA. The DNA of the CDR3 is TGTGCCAGCAGCTTAGATCAGGCACGGAGCTACGAGCAGTACTTC. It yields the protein CASSLDQARSYEQYF.

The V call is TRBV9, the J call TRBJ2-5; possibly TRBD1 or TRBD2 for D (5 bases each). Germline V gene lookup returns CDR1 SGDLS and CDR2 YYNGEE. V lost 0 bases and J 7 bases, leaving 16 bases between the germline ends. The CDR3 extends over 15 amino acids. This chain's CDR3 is CASSVGGEWEGTQYF. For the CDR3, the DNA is TGTGCCAGCAGCGTAGGAGGGGAGTGGGAAGGGACCCAGTACTTC.

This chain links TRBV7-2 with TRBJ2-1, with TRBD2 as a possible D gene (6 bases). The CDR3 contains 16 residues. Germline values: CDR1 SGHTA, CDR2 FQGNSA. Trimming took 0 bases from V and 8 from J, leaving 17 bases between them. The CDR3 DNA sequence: TGTGCCAGCAGCTTAGCGCTCTACGGGGAGGCTTATGAGCAGTTCTTC. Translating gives CASSLALYGEAYEQFF. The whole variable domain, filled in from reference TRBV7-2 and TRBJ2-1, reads GAGVSQSPSNKVTEKGKDVELRCDPISGHTALYWYRQSLGQGLEFLIYFQGNSAPDKSGLPSDRFSAERTGGSVSTLTIQRTQQEDSAVYLCASSLALYGEAYEQFFGPGTRLTVL.

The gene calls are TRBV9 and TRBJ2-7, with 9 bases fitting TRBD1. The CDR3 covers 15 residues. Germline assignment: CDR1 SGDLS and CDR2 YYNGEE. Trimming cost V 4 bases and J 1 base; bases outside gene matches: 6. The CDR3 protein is CASSPRDRVSYEQYF. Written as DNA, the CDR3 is TGTGCCAGCAGCCCAAGGGACAGGGTGTCCTACGAGCAGTACTTC. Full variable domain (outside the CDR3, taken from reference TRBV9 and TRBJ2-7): DSGVTQTPKHLITATGQRVTLRCSPRSGDLSVYWYQQSLDQGLQFLIQYYNGEERAKGNILERFSAQQFPDLHSELNLSSLELGDSALYFCASSPRDRVSYEQYFGPGTRLTVT.

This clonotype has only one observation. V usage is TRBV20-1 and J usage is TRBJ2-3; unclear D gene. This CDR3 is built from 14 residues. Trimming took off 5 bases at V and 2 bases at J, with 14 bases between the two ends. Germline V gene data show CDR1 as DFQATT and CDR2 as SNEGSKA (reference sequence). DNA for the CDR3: TGCAGTGCTGGTCCTGGCAGGCTCACAGATACGCAGTATTTT. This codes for CSAGPGRLTDTQYF.

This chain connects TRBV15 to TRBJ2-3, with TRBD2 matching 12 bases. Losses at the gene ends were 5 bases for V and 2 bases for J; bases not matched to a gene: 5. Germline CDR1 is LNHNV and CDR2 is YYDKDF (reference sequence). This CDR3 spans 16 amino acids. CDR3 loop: CATSVRLAGATDTQYF. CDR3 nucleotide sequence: TGTGCCACCAGCGTCCGACTAGCGGGGGCCACAGATACGCAGTATTTT.

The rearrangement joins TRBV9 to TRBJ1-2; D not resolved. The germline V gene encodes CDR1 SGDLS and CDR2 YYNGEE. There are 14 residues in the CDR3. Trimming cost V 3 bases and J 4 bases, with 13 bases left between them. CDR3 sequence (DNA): TGTGCCAGCAGCGGCGAGACGGATTCCTATGGCTACACCTTC. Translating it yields CASSGETDSYGYTF.

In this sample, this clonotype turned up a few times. CDR3 loop: CASRPTTPYEQYF. Written as DNA, the CDR3 is TGTGCCAGCCGGCCTACAACCCCCTACGAGCAGTACTTC. This sequence joins TRBV7-2 and TRBJ2-7; D remains unclear. CDR3 length: 13 residues. Germline CDR1 reads SGHTA; CDR2 reads FQGNSA. V was shortened by 8 bases and J by 2 bases, with 13 bases between the two germline ends.

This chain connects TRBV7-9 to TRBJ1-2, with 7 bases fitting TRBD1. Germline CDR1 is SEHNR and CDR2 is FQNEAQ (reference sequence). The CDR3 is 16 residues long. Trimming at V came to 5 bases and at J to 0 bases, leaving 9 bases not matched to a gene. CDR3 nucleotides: TGTGCCAGCAGCCTCACACAGGGGACCACTAACTATGGCTACACCTTC. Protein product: CASSLTQGTTNYGYTF.

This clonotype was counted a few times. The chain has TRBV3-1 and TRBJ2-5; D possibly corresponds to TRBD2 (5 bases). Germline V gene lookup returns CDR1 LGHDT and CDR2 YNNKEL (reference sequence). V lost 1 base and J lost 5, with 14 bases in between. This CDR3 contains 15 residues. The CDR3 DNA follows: TGTGCCAGCAGCCAAGGACGACCTGGCGGGGAGACCCAGTACTTC. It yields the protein CASSQGRPGGETQYF.

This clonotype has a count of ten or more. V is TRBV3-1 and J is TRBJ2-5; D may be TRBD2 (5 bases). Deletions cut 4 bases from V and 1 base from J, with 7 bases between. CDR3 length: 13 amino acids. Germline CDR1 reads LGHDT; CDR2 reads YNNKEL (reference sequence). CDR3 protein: CASSPGLQETQYF. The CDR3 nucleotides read TGTGCCAGCAGCCCCGGACTCCAAGAGACCCAGTACTTC.

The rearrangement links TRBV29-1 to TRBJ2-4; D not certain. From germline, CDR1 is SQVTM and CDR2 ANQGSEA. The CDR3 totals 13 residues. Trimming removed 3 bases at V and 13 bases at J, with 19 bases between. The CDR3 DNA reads TGCAGCGTTGATGGGGTTGGCTACAATGAGCAGTACTTC. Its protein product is CSVDGVGYNEQYF.